The 2 T cell receptor beta chains below all came from one sample that was sequenced in a study of T cells after yellow fever vaccination. TCRdb reanalysed the 5' RACE reads using MiXCR and keeps one entry per CDR3 protein. The table includes about 300,000 distinct CDR3 sequences, around 3.9% detected once. The sequenced sample was PBMCs, obtained 5 days after the yellow fever booster vaccination. Source of these receptors: a man aged 18 to 30 who received the YFV17D yellow fever vaccine.

This clonotype was observed a few times. The chain recombines TRBV7-6 with TRBJ1-4; D is undetermined. Germline CDR1 SGHVS, CDR2 FNYEAQ. CDR3 size: 14 residues. Trimming removed 1 base at V and 3 bases at J, with 6 bases between. CDR3 sequence reads: CASSLDWANEKLFF. CDR3 sequence (DNA): TGTGCCAGCAGCTTAGACTGGGCTAATGAAAAACTGTTTTTT.

This clonotype was found many times. The genes are TRBV6-5 and TRBJ2-5, with unresolved D. This CDR3 region has 11 residues. Trimming left V 8 bases short and J 5 bases short, with 9 bases between. The V gene's germline CDR1 is MNHEY and CDR2 SVGAGI. CDR3 region: CASVTGETQYF. The CDR3 nucleotides read TGTGCCAGCGTCACCGGGGAGACCCAGTACTTC.